The next 11 T cell receptor beta chains were all read from a single sample in a study of blood T cell repertoires in COVID-19. Measured with immunoSEQ multiplex PCR; TCRdb has only the in-frame clones, and not every one. This table holds about 180,000 clones, 80% to 85% found once. Material for sequencing was peripheral blood. These receptors came from a woman in her 70s with COVID-19, enrolled during active disease.

In this sample, this clone turned up a few times. The chain links TRBV27 to TRBJ1-2, with D possibly being TRBD1 (5 bases). Trimming took off 0 bases at V and 7 bases at J, with 12 bases between the two ends. Per germline, CDR1 MNHEY and CDR2 SMNVEV (reference sequence). The CDR3 consists of 14 residues. CDR3 residues: CASSLSSRVIGYTF. DNA of the CDR3: TGTGCCAGCAGTTTATCTTCCAGGGTAATTGGCTACACCTTC.

This rearrangement joins TRBV27 to TRBJ2-1, with D possibly matching TRBD1 (6 bases). CDR3 size: 15 residues. CDR1 is MNHEY, CDR2 SMNVEV, per germline (reference sequence). Trimming took off 6 bases at V and 5 bases at J, with 17 bases between the two ends. CDR3 residues: CASSSTGYANNEQFF. In DNA form, the CDR3 reads TGTGCCAGCAGCTCTACAGGGTACGCCAACAATGAGCAGTTCTTC.

This clone was seen only a few times. The chain combines TRBV7-9 with TRBJ1-1, with TRBD1 matching 10 bases. V lost 4 bases, J lost 1 base, and 9 bases stayed unmatched. Germline V CDR1 and CDR2: SEHNR, FQNEAQ (reference sequence). The CDR3 is made up of 17 amino acids. CDR3 amino acids: CASSSLPGQGRNTEAFF. DNA for the CDR3: TGTGCCAGCAGCTCCCTACCGGGACAGGGGCGGAACACTGAAGCTTTCTTT.

This chain uses TRBV19 with TRBJ1-1; 9 positions match TRBD1. The trim removed 6 bases at V and 3 bases at J, leaving 5 bases unmatched. CDR3 length: 14 amino acids. From germline, CDR1 is LNHDA and CDR2 SQIVND (reference sequence). The CDR3 is CASSQGQGYTEAFF. DNA for the CDR3: TGTGCCAGTAGCCAGGGACAGGGTTACACTGAAGCTTTCTTT.

In the case of this clone: The sample holds other DNA sequences that translate to the same CDR3. This rearrangement joins TRBV5-4 to TRBJ1-6, with TRBD1 matching 7 bases. This CDR3 has 14 amino acids. Looked up from germline, CDR1 is SGHNT and CDR2 is YYREEE (reference sequence). V was pared by 0 bases and J by 8 bases, with 2 bases of the junction left unmatched. The CDR3 nucleotides are TGTGCCAGCAGCTTGGGGCAGGGGGATTCACCCCTCCACTTT. It codes for CASSLGQGDSPLHF.

The V gene is TRBV25-1, the J gene TRBJ2-7; 12 nucleotides match TRBD1. Germline CDR1 is MGHDK and CDR2 is SYGVNS. The CDR3 totals 15 residues. The trim removed 3 bases at V and 4 bases at J, leaving 4 bases unmatched. CDR3 sequence reads: CASSDWGQGAYEQYF. The CDR3 region has the DNA TGTGCCAGCAGTGATTGGGGACAGGGGGCGTACGAGCAGTACTTC.

The CDR3 nucleotides read TGCGCCAGCAGCTTATCGGGGGAATATGAGCAGTTCTTC. Translated, it gives CASSLSGEYEQFF. This chain uses TRBV5-1 with TRBJ2-1, with D perhaps matching TRBD2 (6 bases). The CDR3 has 13 amino acids. Trimming cost V 2 bases and J 8 bases, with 11 bases left between them. Germline-derived CDR1 and CDR2 are SGHRS and YFSETQ.

The sample holds one count of this clone. V and J are TRBV19 and TRBJ2-1, with TRBD2 matching over 7 bases. This CDR3 has 17 residues. V trimming: 2 bases; J trimming: 0 bases; junction bases outside the gene matches: 7. The germline V gene encodes CDR1 LNHDA and CDR2 SQIVND (reference sequence). The CDR3 reads CASSITNGGSSYNEQFF. The CDR3 DNA follows: TGTGCCAGTAGTATAACAAATGGCGGGAGCTCCTACAATGAGCAGTTCTTC.

The V and J genes are TRBV29-1 and TRBJ2-1; 8 bases are a match to TRBD2. CDR1 is SQVTM, CDR2 ANQGSEA, per germline. V was clipped by 4 bases and J by 8 bases; unmatched bases: 7. This CDR3 spans 13 amino acids. The DNA of the CDR3 is TGCAGCGTTGCCCAGCGGGAGTCCGATGAGCAGTTCTTC. Translated: CSVAQRESDEQFF.

V gene TRBV7-2 combines with J gene TRBJ1-6, with D possibly matching TRBD1 (5 bases). The CDR3 is 15 amino acids. Germline CDR1 SGHTA, CDR2 FQGNSA. Between the trimmed V and J ends, which lost 3 bases and 7 bases, there was a span of 13 bases. The CDR3 reads CASSFAGLLNSPLHF. CDR3 DNA sequence: TGTGCCAGCAGCTTCGCGGGACTCCTAAATTCACCCCTCCACTTT. Full variable domain (rest looked up from reference TRBV7-2 and TRBJ1-6): GAGVSQSPSNKVTEKGKDVELRCDPISGHTALYWYRQSLGQGLEFLIYFQGNSAPDKSGLPSDRFSAERTGGSVSTLTIQRTQQEDSAVYLCASSFAGLLNSPLHFGNGTRLTVT.

The genes are TRBV30 and TRBJ1-5, with D maybe TRBD1 (6 bases). The CDR3 has 17 residues. V was shortened by 1 base and J by 9 bases, with 25 bases between the two germline ends. Germline loops: CDR1 GTSNPN, CDR2 SVGIG (reference sequence). CDR3 sequence: CAWSGNSGTLLLGPQHF. DNA of the CDR3: TGTGCCTGGAGTGGTAACAGCGGGACACTCCTTTTAGGGCCCCAGCATTTT.